Shown below are 8 T cell receptor beta chains from a single sample sequenced in a study of T cell repertoires in cytomegalovirus infection (dated by TCRdb to the late 2010s). Sequencing relied on an Illumina HiSeq 1500. The public reads were run again by TCRdb, first through fastp at Q25 and then through MiXCR, and only productive beta chains were kept. Rows merge per CDR3 protein into single entries with the most common DNA and genes. For this sample there are fewer than 550,000 distinct CDR3 sequences; around 27% appear just once. Together, the top ten hold approximately 13% of the sample. The sequenced sample consisted of PBMCs. Receptors were obtained from a human donor in good health (CMV status not recorded). Some clones in this sample may be carry-over from other donors' samples.

The gene calls are TRBV6-2 or TRBV6-3 and TRBJ1-1; possible D gene TRBD1, 5 bases. Trimming removed 8 bases from V and 2 bases from J, with 9 bases in between. CDR3 length: 12 residues. CDR1 and CDR2 (germline): MNHEY, SVGEGT. The CDR3 sequence is CASRDPNTEAFF. CDR3 DNA: TGTGCCAGCCGGGACCCCAACACTGAAGCTTTCTTT.

This chain connects TRBV6-8 to TRBJ2-5; the D gene is possibly TRBD2 (7 bases). CDR1 and CDR2 from the germline V gene are MNHGY and SAAAGT. The CDR3 covers 12 residues. CDR3 sequence (DNA): TGTGCGGGGGGAAGGGGGGGAGAGACCCAGTACTTC. It translates to CAGGRGGETQYF.

The rearrangement joins TRBV11-2 to TRBJ2-2, with D unresolved. The CDR3 extends over 13 amino acids. The germline V and J ends were trimmed by 6 bases and 5 bases, with 10 bases remaining between them. The germline CDR1 and CDR2 sequences are SGHAT and FQNNGV. DNA for the CDR3: TGTGCCAGCAGATTTTACGGGACCGGGGAGCTGTTTTTT. This gives the protein CASRFYGTGELFF.

This rearrangement joins TRBV19 to TRBJ2-2, with 14 bases that match TRBD2. This CDR3 region has 16 residues. Trimming took 1 base from V and 5 from J; bases not matched to a gene: 0. Germline values: CDR1 LNHDA, CDR2 SQIVND (reference sequence). CDR3 in DNA: TGTGCCAGTAGTATAGGACTAGCGGGAGGGACCGGGGAGCTGTTTTTT. Translating it yields CASSIGLAGGTGELFF.

This clonotype was recorded a few times. V is TRBV6-2 or TRBV6-3 and J is TRBJ2-7; TRBD1 is a possible D gene (6 bases). Trimming cost V 2 bases and J 4 bases, with 15 bases left between them. From germline, CDR1 is MNHEY and CDR2 SVGEGT. The CDR3 contains 15 residues. CDR3: CASSYTKTGNYEQYF. The CDR3 DNA sequence: TGTGCCAGCAGTTACACGAAGACAGGAAATTACGAGCAGTACTTC.

This clonotype has ten or more counts. The chain has TRBV7-2 and TRBJ2-7; 12 bases fit TRBD2. The germline CDR1 and CDR2 sequences are SGHTA and FQGNSA. There are 16 residues in the CDR3. The ends lost 3 bases at V and 7 bases at J; junction bases unmatched: 10. The CDR3 nucleotides are TGTGCCAGCAGCTTGACCAGGACTAGCGGGACTGGGGAGCAGTACTTC. This gives the protein CASSLTRTSGTGEQYF. Combining the CDR3 with reference TRBV7-2 and TRBJ2-7 gives the whole variable domain GAGVSQSPSNKVTEKGKDVELRCDPISGHTALYWYRQSLGQGLEFLIYFQGNSAPDKSGLPSDRFSAERTGGSVSTLTIQRTQQEDSAVYLCASSLTRTSGTGEQYFGPGTRLTVT.

In its sample, this clonotype was seen a few times. The chain combines TRBV6-2 or TRBV6-3 with TRBJ2-2; D could derive from TRBD1 or TRBD2 (5 bases each). The CDR3 length is 12 residues. Germline V CDR1 and CDR2: MNHEY, SVGEGT. V lost 9 bases and J lost 5, with 10 bases in between. CDR3 sequence: CASYEGTGELFF. As DNA, the CDR3 is TGTGCCAGTTACGAGGGGACCGGGGAGCTGTTTTTT.

V gene TRBV27 combines with J gene TRBJ2-1; the match to TRBD2 covers 13 bases. This CDR3 region has 16 residues. In germline, CDR1 is MNHEY, CDR2 SMNVEV (reference sequence). The junction had 6 bases not matched to a gene; V was cut back by 4 bases and J by 6 bases. The CDR3 DNA reads as TGTGCCAGCAGTTCCCGGACTAGCGGGAGCGGCAATGAGCAGTTCTTC. Amino acid sequence: CASSSRTSGSGNEQFF.